The subject of this entry is one T cell receptor (beta chain). Its antigen remains unknown. The sample originates from a study of T cell responses to AZD1222 COVID-19 vaccine. Regarding the study as a whole: It was only 6 or 7 AZD1222 recipients who were seropositive at baseline. Sampled repertoires all dated from after the peak T cell response. Clonal diversity may have been underestimated, and the donors were mostly white British, with more females than males.

Using immunoSEQ multiplex PCR, the repertoire was profiled, and TCRdb retains in-frame clones only, with some absent. Seen here are about 110,000 clones, roughly 88% observed once, and the top ten hold about 6.5%. Germline-derived CDR1 and CDR2 are SGHKS and YYEKEE (reference sequence). J lost 7 bases, V lost 4 bases, and 5 bases had no gene match. The CDR3 covers 13 residues. Specimen: peripheral blood, collected 28 days after the second AZD1222 dose. The rearrangement uses TRBV5-5 and TRBJ1-2, with 9 nucleotides matching TRBD1. The sequence was collected from an adult who received the AZD1222 COVID-19 vaccine. CDR3 in amino acids: CASSLDRGIGYTF. CDR3 DNA sequence: TGTGCCAGCAGCCTGGACAGGGGAATTGGCTACACCTTC.